The 8 T cell receptor beta chains in this list originate from one sample, sequenced in a study of T cell repertoires in cytomegalovirus infection. No antigen has been assigned to these receptors. TCRdb independently ran MiXCR on the reads; one entry per CDR3 protein. The sample yields some 590,000 distinct CDR3 sequences, about 39% seen once. The source was cultured PBMCs, collected from culture after CMV antigen stimulation. The receptors were gathered from a human donor in good health (CMV status not recorded). Some clones in this sample may be carry-over from other donors' samples.

V gene TRBV11-2 combines with J gene TRBJ2-7; D possibly corresponds to TRBD2 (6 bases). Trimming removed 2 bases from V and 7 bases from J, with 18 bases in between. Germline-derived CDR1 and CDR2 are SGHAT and FQNNGV. The CDR3 is 15 residues long. For the CDR3, the DNA is TGTGCCAGCAGCTTACTGTCTAGCGCTTCGAGGGAGCAGTACTTC. This codes for CASSLLSSASREQYF.

This clonotype occurred many times. The rearrangement joins TRBV6-1 to TRBJ1-2; TRBD1 is a possible D gene (6 bases). This CDR3 is 13 amino acids long. V was cut by 6 bases and J by 3 bases, with 11 bases left in between. Germline V gene lookup returns CDR1 MNHNS and CDR2 SASEGT. CDR3 region: CASRETGDYGYTF. Here the CDR3 DNA reads TGTGCCAGCAGGGAGACAGGAGACTATGGCTACACCTTC.

This clonotype was seen more than once but under ten times. This rearrangement joins TRBV5-4 to TRBJ2-7; D is perhaps TRBD1 (6 bases). This CDR3 is 15 amino acids long. The V gene lost 2 bases and the J gene lost 4 bases, with 16 bases spanning the gap. Per the germline V gene, CDR1 is SGHNT and CDR2 is YYREEE (reference sequence). CDR3 in amino acids: CASSFVGGEVYEQYF. The CDR3 bases are TGTGCCAGCAGCTTTGTTGGGGGCGAAGTATACGAGCAGTACTTC. The whole variable domain, remainder taken from reference TRBV5-4 and TRBJ2-7, is ETGVTQSPTHLIKTRGQQVTLRCSSQSGHNTVSWYQQALGQGPQFIFQYYREEENGRGNFPPRFSGLQFPNYSSELNVNALELDDSALYLCASSFVGGEVYEQYFGPGTRLTVT.

This clonotype turned up a few times. V usage is TRBV11-2 and J usage is TRBJ2-2; either TRBD1 or TRBD2 may supply D (5 bases each). Per germline, CDR1 SGHAT and CDR2 FQNNGV. The CDR3 is 14 residues long. Trimming took 4 bases from V and 4 from J, leaving 10 bases between them. CDR3 sequence: CASSSLRGTGELFF. The CDR3 nucleotides read TGTGCCAGCAGCTCCTTGAGGGGCACCGGGGAGCTGTTTTTT. Full variable domain (outside the CDR3, taken from reference TRBV11-2 and TRBJ2-2): EAGVAQSPRYKIIEKRQSVAFWCNPISGHATLYWYQQILGQGPKLLIQFQNNGVVDDSQLPKDRFSAERLKGVDSTLKIQPAKLEDSAVYLCASSSLRGTGELFFGEGSRLTVL.

J is TRBJ2-1 and V is TRBV11-2, with a possible D match to TRBD2 (5 bases). The CDR3 contains 15 residues. The V end lost 5 bases, the J end lost 5 bases, and 16 bases lay between the germline ends. Germline assignment: CDR1 SGHAT and CDR2 FQNNGV. This chain's CDR3 is CASSTPRTGDNEQFF. The CDR3 region has the DNA TGTGCCAGCAGCACCCCTCGGACTGGAGACAATGAGCAGTTCTTC.

The chain combines TRBV29-1 with TRBJ1-4; a possible D gene is TRBD1 (5 bases). V lost 7 bases and J 0 bases, leaving 12 bases between the germline ends. Looked up from germline, CDR1 is SQVTM and CDR2 is ANQGSEA. The CDR3 sequence is 14 residues long. Written as DNA, the CDR3 is TGCAGCGGGGCGGACACTTCAACTAATGAAAAACTGTTTTTT. This translates into CSGADTSTNEKLFF. Together with reference TRBV29-1 and TRBJ1-4, the CDR3 gives the full variable domain: SAVISQKPSRDICQRGTSLTIQCQVDSQVTMMFWYRQQPGQSLTLIATANQGSEATYESGFVIDKFPISRPNLTFSTLTVSNMSPEDSSIYLCSGADTSTNEKLFFGSGTQLSVL.

This chain connects TRBV12-3 or TRBV12-4 to TRBJ1-1; no clear D gene. The CDR3 spans 12 residues. Between the trimmed V and J ends, which lost 6 bases and 5 bases, there was a span of 10 bases. This CDR3 is CASREERTEAFF. DNA for the CDR3: TGTGCCAGCAGGGAGGAAAGGACTGAAGCTTTCTTT.

This clonotype has only a few counts. This chain links TRBV19 with TRBJ2-7, with TRBD1 identical over 8 bases. The CDR3 has 16 residues. Germline V lookup: CDR1 LNHDA, CDR2 SQIVND (reference sequence). V was pared by 2 bases and J by 1 base, with 7 bases of the junction left unmatched. The CDR3 region is CASSISETGESYEQYF. DNA for the CDR3: TGTGCCAGTAGTATATCCGAGACAGGGGAATCCTACGAGCAGTACTTC.